The T cell receptor beta chain under discussion was sequenced for a study of pediatric ulcerative colitis. Findings and limits, study-wide: Rectal repertoires separated controls, mild-moderate and acute severe colitis. No controls had the two rectal clonotypes shared by ulcerative colitis patients. Blood-rectal clonal overlap within each person was significantly higher in ulcerative colitis patients than controls.

The protocol was immunoSEQ multiplex PCR, while the TCRdb copy is restricted to in-frame clones and leaves out a portion. The profile covers approximately 32,000 clones, with approximately 82% appearing a single time and 4% to 5.5% taken by the ten largest. The CDR3 sequence is 14 residues long. Germline CDR1 and CDR2: MGHDK and SYGVNS. Trimming removed 3 bases at V and 7 bases at J, with 13 bases between. Concerning this clone itself: Its antigen is currently unknown.

The receptor comes from a boy younger than 18 with severe ulcerative colitis. The chain links TRBV25-1 to TRBJ2-1; D could derive from TRBD1 or TRBD2 (5 bases each). Source material: blood. The CDR3, as DNA: TGTGCCAGCAGTGAGGGGGTTTATTGGAATGAGCAGTTCTTC. It yields the protein CASSEGVYWNEQFF.